This entry lists 23 T cell receptor beta chains sequenced from one sample in a study of human T cells and chemical hapten exposure. Stated time point: patch test 1, 2 weeks after DPC sensitization. Treatment meaning: therapeutic diphenylcyclopropenone sensitization with weekly scalp DPC. MiXCR, run by TCRdb on the RACE reads, gives a single entry per CDR3 protein. The sample lists 180,000 or so distinct CDR3 sequences; about 14% were seen once. Sample: whole blood, taken in connection with sensitization to the hapten diphenylcyclopropenone (DPC). The receptors originated from a woman in her thirties with alopecia areata. Some clones in this sample may be carry-over from other donors' samples.

The V call is TRBV5-1, the J call TRBJ2-7; possibly TRBD1 or TRBD2 for D (5 bases each). Germline V gives CDR1 SGHRS, CDR2 YFSETQ. Trimming pared 0 bases from V and 2 bases from J, leaving 21 bases between. The CDR3 is made up of 18 amino acids. The CDR3 sequence is CASSLEPRGHRGTYEQYF. The CDR3 DNA reads TGCGCCAGCAGCTTGGAGCCTAGAGGACACCGAGGGACCTACGAGCAGTACTTC.

This clonotype appeared a few times. This sequence joins TRBV20-1 and TRBJ2-1, with 15 nucleotides matching TRBD2. Germline V CDR1 and CDR2: DFQATT, SNEGSKA (reference sequence). There are 15 residues in the CDR3. Trimming removed 6 bases from V and 8 bases from J; junction bases left unmatched: 8. The CDR3 loop is CSAPGLAGGLYEQFF. Here the CDR3 DNA reads TGCAGTGCCCCGGGACTAGCGGGAGGATTATATGAGCAGTTCTTC.

This rearrangement joins TRBV5-1 to TRBJ2-1; 12 bases match TRBD2. Germline V gives CDR1 SGHRS, CDR2 YFSETQ. The CDR3 has 16 amino acids. Trimming removed 2 bases from V and 4 bases from J; junction bases left unmatched: 4. DNA of the CDR3: TGCGCCAGCAGCTTACTAGCGGGGGGAGAGTACAATGAGCAGTTCTTC. It yields the protein CASSLLAGGEYNEQFF.

This chain links TRBV19 with TRBJ1-2, with D maybe TRBD1 (5 bases). This CDR3 has 15 amino acids. V gave up 3 bases and J gave up 1 base, with 12 bases separating them. CDR1 is LNHDA, CDR2 SQIVND, per germline (reference sequence). CDR3: CASSIPTVYNYGYTF. CDR3 nucleotide sequence: TGTGCCAGTAGTATCCCGACAGTCTATAACTATGGCTACACCTTC.

This clonotype showed up just a few times. The CDR3 sequence: CSARTPGQSTDTQYF. CDR3 in DNA: TGCAGTGCTAGAACCCCGGGACAGAGCACAGATACGCAGTATTTT. The chain has TRBV20-1 and TRBJ2-3; 7 bases map to TRBD1. This CDR3 comprises 15 residues. Germline loops: CDR1 DFQATT, CDR2 SNEGSKA (reference sequence). V gave up 2 bases and J gave up 0 bases; unmatched junction bases: 5.

This clonotype was observed a few times. The chain joins TRBV6-5 to TRBJ1-2; a possible D gene is TRBD1 (5 bases). Germline V gene data show CDR1 as MNHEY and CDR2 as SVGAGI. The CDR3 is 15 residues long. V was shortened by 6 bases and J by 2 bases, with 16 bases between the two germline ends. The DNA for the CDR3 is TGTGCCAGCAGCCACCTTTCAGGGTCCAACTATGGCTACACCTTC. This translates into CASSHLSGSNYGYTF.

This clonotype turned up a few times. This chain joins TRBV4-1 and TRBJ1-4, with D possibly matching TRBD1 (5 bases). The ends were cut back, 4 bases at V and 5 bases at J, with 11 bases in the middle. Per the germline V gene, CDR1 is MGHRA and CDR2 is YSYEKL. The CDR3 sequence is 14 residues long. DNA of the CDR3: TGCGCCAGCAGCCTTGAGGGGATCAATGAAAAACTGTTTTTT. Protein sequence: CASSLEGINEKLFF.

The CDR3 sequence: CSVEVGTGGPYEQYF. The CDR3 region has the DNA TGCAGCGTTGAAGTAGGCACGGGGGGACCTTACGAGCAGTACTTC. This rearrangement joins TRBV29-1 to TRBJ2-7, with TRBD2 matching 7 bases. CDR1 is SQVTM and CDR2 is ANQGSEA in the germline V gene. V shed 1 base, J shed 4 bases, and the junction held 10 bases outside the gene matches. This CDR3 contains 15 residues.

V is TRBV28 and J is TRBJ2-7; D gene unclear. The CDR3 length is 11 residues. Per the germline V gene, CDR1 is MDHEN and CDR2 is SYDVKM. Trimming took 6 bases from V and 3 from J, leaving 6 bases between them. The CDR3 DNA reads TGTGCCAGCAGCAAATTCTACGAGCAGTACTTC. Protein: CASSKFYEQYF.

This chain joins TRBV11-3 and TRBJ1-5; TRBD1 matches 9 bases. CDR1 is SGHNT and CDR2 is YENEEA in the germline V gene. Unmatched junction bases numbered 11, after V lost 5 bases and J lost 9 bases. The CDR3 totals 15 residues. The CDR3 sequence: CASSPGTGCVWPQHF. CDR3 DNA: TGTGCCAGCAGCCCCGGGACAGGGTGCGTATGGCCCCAGCATTTT.

This clonotype appeared many times. The chain uses TRBV6-4 and TRBJ2-2; D is undetermined. This CDR3 is 15 amino acids long. The V gene lost 6 bases and the J gene lost 4 bases, with 15 bases spanning the gap. Germline CDR1 reads MRHNA; CDR2 reads SNTAGT. CDR3 residues: CASSETVLGTGELFF. In nucleotides, the CDR3 is TGTGCCAGCAGCGAGACGGTCCTGGGCACCGGGGAGCTGTTTTTT.

The V gene is TRBV4-2, the J gene TRBJ1-4; 10 bases match TRBD1. Germline values: CDR1 LGHNA, CDR2 YNFKEQ. V lost 4 bases and J lost 8; bases outside the gene matches: 4. The CDR3 contains 14 residues. The CDR3 sequence: CASSPDRGREKLFF. DNA for the CDR3: TGTGCCAGCAGCCCGGACAGGGGGAGAGAAAAACTGTTTTTT.

The chain carries TRBV6-2 or TRBV6-3 and TRBJ1-5; D uncertain. This CDR3 spans 15 amino acids. The germline CDR1 and CDR2 sequences are MNHEY and SVGEGT. Trimming took 0 bases from V and 3 from J, leaving 9 bases between them. The CDR3 sequence is CASSYSAALNQPQHF. In nucleotides, the CDR3 is TGTGCCAGCAGTTACTCAGCGGCCCTCAATCAGCCCCAGCATTTT.

The sample holds many counts of this clonotype. The chain carries TRBV7-9 and TRBJ1-2, with no clear D. Germline V gene lookup returns CDR1 SEHNR and CDR2 FQNEAQ (reference sequence). The CDR3 runs to 14 residues. The V end lost 4 bases, the J end lost 4 bases, and 13 bases lay between the germline ends. The CDR3 DNA reads TGTGCCAGCAGCTACTCTCTTGGTCCCTATGGCTACACCTTC. Its translation: CASSYSLGPYGYTF.

The chain links TRBV20-1 to TRBJ1-5, with TRBD1 as a possible D gene (5 bases). This CDR3 spans 13 amino acids. Germline-derived CDR1 and CDR2 are DFQATT and SNEGSKA (reference sequence). Deletions cut 4 bases from V and 1 base from J, with 8 bases between. The CDR3 DNA reads TGCAGTGCTATGCAGGGAAGCAATCAGCCCCAGCATTTT. It yields the protein CSAMQGSNQPQHF.

The J gene is TRBJ2-2, the V gene TRBV18; tentatively, D is TRBD1 (6 bases). CDR3 length equals 16 residues. Germline CDR1 and CDR2: KGHSH and LQKENI. V lost 2 bases, J lost 0 bases, and 10 bases lay in between. CDR3 protein: CASSPAQGANTGELFF. CDR3 DNA: TGTGCCAGCTCACCAGCACAGGGAGCGAACACCGGGGAGCTGTTTTTT.

This clonotype has more than one count but fewer than ten. This chain links TRBV7-2 with TRBJ2-5; D is possibly TRBD1 or TRBD2 (5 bases each). This CDR3 comprises 12 residues. The V and J ends lost 4 bases and 6 bases respectively, with 9 bases between them. The germline gives CDR1 SGHTA, CDR2 FQGNSA. This CDR3 reads CASSWDRKTQYF. The CDR3, as DNA: TGTGCCAGCAGCTGGGACCGAAAGACCCAGTACTTC.

V is TRBV4-2 and J is TRBJ1-3; TRBD1 matches at 7 bases. The CDR3 has 14 residues. The germline gives CDR1 LGHNA, CDR2 YNFKEQ. Trimming at V came to 6 bases and at J to 4 bases, leaving 6 bases not matched to a gene. In DNA form, the CDR3 reads TGTGCCAGCAGGACACAGGGGACCGGAAACACCATATATTTT. It encodes CASRTQGTGNTIYF.

The genes are TRBV5-5 and TRBJ1-2, with 7 bases identical to TRBD1. The CDR3 consists of 15 residues. V shed 1 base and J 0 bases; nucleotides not matched to a gene: 3. Looked up from germline, CDR1 is SGHKS and CDR2 is YYEKEE (reference sequence). The CDR3 nucleotides are TGTGCCAGCAGCTTGTCCGGACAGGCTAACTATGGCTACACCTTC. Protein sequence: CASSLSGQANYGYTF.

This clonotype has a count of ten or more. This chain uses TRBV7-2 with TRBJ1-4, with D tentatively TRBD1 (6 bases). Trimming took 5 bases from V and 10 from J, leaving 23 bases between them. This CDR3 has 16 amino acids. Germline V gene sequence: CDR1 SGHTA, CDR2 FQGNSA. The CDR3, as DNA: TGTGCCAGCAGCCAACCTTCAGGGGAGAAAGGGGGAAAACTGTTTTTT. Amino acid sequence: CASSQPSGEKGGKLFF.

This clonotype was seen more than once but under ten times. The J gene is TRBJ2-1, the V gene TRBV6-5; D call uncertain. Germline lookup yields CDR1 MNHEY and CDR2 SVGAGI. The CDR3 sequence is 13 residues long. Between the trimmed V and J ends, which lost 6 bases and 3 bases, there was a span of 9 bases. The CDR3 loop reads CASRSYLYNEQFF. CDR3 sequence (DNA): TGTGCCAGCAGGTCCTACCTCTACAATGAGCAGTTCTTC.

The chain is built from TRBV2 and TRBJ2-2, with 7 bases lining up with TRBD1. The CDR3 is 13 amino acids. With 9 bases clipped from V and 5 bases from J, the junction kept 6 bases outside the gene matches. Germline V CDR1 and CDR2: SNHLY, FYNNEI. The CDR3 DNA is TGTGCCAGTCGGACAGGATGGACCGGGGAGCTGTTTTTT. This translates into CASRTGWTGELFF.

A single count supports this clonotype. This rearrangement joins TRBV12-3 or TRBV12-4 to TRBJ1-6, with TRBD1 matching 7 bases. The CDR3 runs to 12 residues. V gave up 6 bases and J gave up 9 bases; unmatched junction bases: 2. CDR3 sequence (DNA): TGTGCCAGCAGCAGACAGGGTTCACCCCTCCACTTT. Protein sequence: CASSRQGSPLHF.